The TCR beta chain under discussion was sequenced for a study of identical twins. Regarding the study as a whole: Weaker excess twin sharing was seen among beta out-of-frame sequences. Analyses of zero insertions could be partly confounded by invariant MAIT and iNKT cells. Out-of-frame alpha sequences that twins shared showed excess low generation probability.

This clonotype showed up just once. Its antigen is currently unknown. Template switching introduced a universal primer site, and the cDNA bore unique molecular identifiers. One entry per CDR3 protein results from TCRdb running MiXCR on the 5' RACE reads. The sample contains 260,000 or so distinct CDR3 sequences, 6.5% to 9% of which appear only once. Germline lookup yields CDR1 SGHDT and CDR2 YYEEEE. The CDR3 consists of 16 residues. The junction had 8 bases not matched to a gene; V was cut back by 4 bases and J by 2 bases. The sample was also linked to a second study, of yellow fever vaccine responses in identical twins.

This clonotype was obtained from a woman under 30 in good health. The chain joins TRBV5-6 to TRBJ2-5; the match to TRBD1 covers 10 bases. The sequenced sample was CD8+ T cells sorted from blood. The CDR3: CASSLGTGDPQETQYF. In nucleotides, the CDR3 is TGTGCCAGCAGCCTAGGGACAGGGGACCCTCAAGAGACCCAGTACTTC.